Below are 10 T cell receptor beta chains sequenced from a single sample in a study of neurological immune-mediated disorders (dated by TCRdb to about 2019). The receptor library was made with 5' RACE. The sequencer was an Illumina HiSeq 2500. The public reads were run again by TCRdb, first through fastp at Q25 and then through MiXCR, and only productive beta chains were kept. CDR3 protein sequences are deduplicated, and each keeps its most common genes and DNA. The sample records about 31,000 distinct CDR3 sequences, over 3.5% of which are singletons. The biggest ten clones account for 20% to 25% of the sample. Material for sequencing was CD4+ T cells from blood. The receptors stem from a woman in her thirties or forties in good health.

This clonotype was detected many times. The DNA for the CDR3 is TGCAGCGCCAACAGGGGGCGGAACACTGAAGCTTTCTTT. Protein: CSANRGRNTEAFF. The chain employs TRBV29-1 and TRBJ1-1; TRBD1 matches 9 bases. CDR1 SQVTM and CDR2 ANQGSEA come from the germline V gene. The trim removed 7 bases at V and 1 base at J, leaving 4 bases unmatched. CDR3 length equals 13 residues.

This clonotype was observed at least ten times. As DNA, the CDR3 is TGTGCCACCAGGGACAGGGGTACAGATACGCAGTATTTT. This sequence encodes CATRDRGTDTQYF. V usage is TRBV24-1 and J usage is TRBJ2-3, with 9 nucleotides matching TRBD1. Losses at the gene ends were 7 bases for V and 3 bases for J; bases not matched to a gene: 1. Germline loops: CDR1 KGHDR, CDR2 SFDVKD. There are 13 residues in the CDR3.

This clonotype was counted many times. The chain is built from TRBV13 and TRBJ1-1; possibly TRBD1 for D (5 bases). The CDR3 is made up of 15 amino acids. In germline, CDR1 is PRHDT, CDR2 FYEKMQ (reference sequence). The V end was cut by 1 base, the J end by 2 bases, with 11 bases between. In nucleotides, the CDR3 is TGTGCCAGCAGCTTAGAGGGACTCGCTAACACTGAAGCTTTCTTT. Residues: CASSLEGLANTEAFF.

Ten or more counts support this clonotype. This sequence joins TRBV20-1 and TRBJ1-1; 8 bases are a match to TRBD1. This CDR3 is built from 17 residues. CDR1 is DFQATT, CDR2 SNEGSKA, per germline (reference sequence). V trimming: 0 bases; J trimming: 3 bases; junction bases outside the gene matches: 12. The CDR3 spells CSARDFLVQGADTEAFF. DNA for the CDR3: TGCAGTGCTAGAGATTTTTTAGTCCAGGGGGCTGACACTGAAGCTTTCTTT.

This clonotype was counted many times. The V gene is TRBV12-3 or TRBV12-4, the J gene TRBJ1-1; maybe TRBD1 (6 bases). Trimming shortened V by 8 bases and J by 4 bases, and 11 bases separated the two germline ends. CDR3 length equals 12 residues. CDR3 DNA: TGTGCCAGCCGCAAAGGGGGCACTGAAGCTTTCTTT. Amino acids: CASRKGGTEAFF.

This clonotype was observed at least ten times. The rearrangement joins TRBV15 to TRBJ2-2; 8 positions agree with TRBD1. CDR3 length: 14 residues. The junction had 4 bases not matched to a gene; V was cut back by 5 bases and J by 5 bases. In germline, CDR1 is LNHNV, CDR2 YYDKDF (reference sequence). Here the CDR3 DNA reads TGTGCCACCAGCTCGGACAGGGTGACCGGGGAGCTGTTTTTT. Translation gives CATSSDRVTGELFF.

This clonotype was counted at least ten times. V and J are TRBV12-3 or TRBV12-4 and TRBJ1-6, with 8 bases aligning to TRBD1. Germline trimming cut 5 bases from V and 5 bases from J; bases unmatched to any gene: 2. This CDR3 region has 14 residues. CDR3 nucleotide sequence: TGTGCCAGCAGTCGACAGGGGAATAATTCACCCCTCCACTTT. Its translation: CASSRQGNNSPLHF.

This clonotype was recorded many times. This chain joins TRBV18 and TRBJ2-2; 9 bases are a match to TRBD1. With 5 bases clipped from V and 1 base from J, the junction kept 5 bases outside the gene matches. Germline CDR1 KGHSH, CDR2 LQKENI. This CDR3 region has 16 residues. As DNA, the CDR3 is TGTGCCAGCTCATCCGGACAGGGGTGGAACACCGGGGAGCTGTTTTTT. Protein sequence: CASSSGQGWNTGELFF.

This clonotype was detected many times. The gene calls are TRBV6-2 or TRBV6-3 and TRBJ2-1; the match to TRBD1 covers 9 bases. This CDR3 is 14 amino acids long. The V and J ends lost 2 bases and 9 bases, in that order; junction bases with no gene match: 5. The germline CDR1 and CDR2 sequences are MNHEY and SVGEGT. The CDR3 loop reads CASSYRDRVGEQFF. Here the CDR3 DNA reads TGTGCCAGCAGTTACAGGGACAGGGTCGGTGAGCAGTTCTTC.

This clonotype was recorded many times. V and J are TRBV29-1 and TRBJ2-7, with D perhaps TRBD2 (5 bases). Germline CDR1 is SQVTM and CDR2 is ANQGSEA. This CDR3 has 12 amino acids. V lost 4 bases, J lost 3 bases, and 10 bases lay in between. The CDR3 DNA is TGCAGCGTTGTGCTAGCAAGCTACGAGCAGTACTTC. Residues: CSVVLASYEQYF.